This T cell receptor (beta chain) was retrieved from a study of tumor-infiltrating lymphocytes in primary liver carcinoma. Between about 18 and 33 mg of unsorted bulk tissue served as the source from which RNA and DNA were co-extracted. The CDR3 runs to 13 residues. CDR1 is SGHRS and CDR2 is YFSETQ in the germline V gene. Using a constant-region primer together with ProtoScript II reverse transcriptase, TCR beta cDNA was made from 450 to 600 ng of total RNA. TCR beta libraries came from three nested multiplex PCR rounds using slightly modified ARM-PCR. The study ran its first two PCR rounds for around 10 cycles each, using TRBV1-TRBV30 forward primers and a C-beta reverse primer. Using its own MiXCR run on the multiplex PCR reads, TCRdb lists one record per CDR3 protein. In the table there are 50,000 to 65,000 distinct CDR3 sequences, about 71% of which are singletons.

The sample taken for sequencing was liver tumor tissue from sampling region 4. Subset reported: tumor region T4, right-lateral pole. The source of this sequence is a man aged 40-49 years with primary liver carcinoma and hepatitis B virus infection. The chain employs TRBV5-1 and TRBJ2-3; D is unclear. The J call may be faulty, since TRBJ1-5 better matches the DNA end. CDR3 sequence reads: CASRGAVTVTQHF. DNA for the CDR3: TGCGCCAGCAGGGGAGCGGTCACAGTTACGCAGCATTTT.